This T cell receptor beta chain derives from a study of tissue T cells after allogeneic stem cell transplantation. Study-level results: Anatomically similar tissues had similar TCR repertoires within each patient.

On this clone: The antigen is undetermined. Mouse names are used for the genes. The sequence runs out 1 residue before the end of the CDR3; the remainder is reconstructed from the germline J gene.

TCRdb keeps only in-frame clones here, not all; method: immunoSEQ multiplex PCR. Here the sample spans about 17,000 clones, roughly 72% being singletons. The CDR3 runs 14 residues. CDR1 is NNHDY and CDR2 is SYVADS in the germline V gene. V was clipped by 5 bases and J by 6 bases; unmatched bases: 1. V usage is TRBV13-3 and J usage is TRBJ1-6; 11 bases align to TRBD1. TRBJ1-6 is reported as an ORF; its role is uncertain. The sequence was collected from a female BALB/c mouse in good health. MHC haplotype here: H2-d. Material for sequencing was spleen. The CDR3 DNA, read in part, is TGTGCCAGCAGGGACAGGGGGCCTAATTCGCCCCTCTAC. Amino acid sequence: CASRDRGPNSPLY. The full CDR3 protein is CASRDRGPNSPLYF.